The 31 T cell receptor beta chains presented below share a single source sample, sequenced in a study of cytomegalovirus exposure and HLA in healthy donors. It was with 60 Vbeta and 13 Jbeta primers that the PCR ran. Sequenced by immunoSEQ multiplex PCR; TCRdb stores in-frame clones only, minus some. The table has about 140,000 clones, more than 60% seen once; the top ten hold around 6.3%. Sequences were obtained from PBMCs. Receptors originate from a woman aged 55-69 years in good health and CMV-seronegative.

The rearrangement joins TRBV9 to TRBJ1-2; D not certain. The V end was cut by 0 bases, the J end by 1 base, with 7 bases between. The CDR3 totals 14 residues. The V gene's germline CDR1 is SGDLS and CDR2 YYNGEE. CDR3 DNA: TGTGCCAGCAGCGTAGCTGCAGGTAACTATGGCTACACCTTC. This gives the protein CASSVAAGNYGYTF.

This clone was seen a few times. The chain has TRBV9 and TRBJ1-1, with D possibly TRBD1 on 5 matching bases. From germline, CDR1 is SGDLS and CDR2 YYNGEE. This CDR3 contains 15 residues. V was trimmed by 0 bases and J by 5 bases, leaving 14 bases between them. The CDR3 loop is CASSVAPGGGTEAFF. CDR3 sequence (DNA): TGTGCCAGCAGCGTAGCTCCCGGGGGGGGGACTGAAGCTTTCTTT.

The chain employs TRBV6-6 and TRBJ1-5, with D perhaps matching TRBD1 (5 bases). Germline CDR1 MNHNY, CDR2 SVGAGI (reference sequence). V lost 7 bases and J 2 bases, leaving 6 bases between the germline ends. The CDR3 runs to 12 residues. CDR3 coding DNA: TGTGCCAGCACGGGGGGCAATCAGCCCCAGCATTTT. It codes for CASTGGNQPQHF.

The V call is TRBV4-2, the J call TRBJ2-3; D is unresolved. The CDR3 consists of 13 residues. V dropped 5 bases and J dropped 1 base, with 7 bases sitting between them. The germline V gene has CDR1 LGHNA and CDR2 YNFKEQ. DNA of the CDR3: TGTGCCAGCAGCGCCCGGGGCACAGATACGCAGTATTTT. Translated: CASSARGTDTQYF.

With respect to this clone: One end of the junction fails to match germline, which may point to a read error. CDR3 amino acids: CASSLGTGREQYF. CDR3 in DNA: TGTGCTAGCAGCTTAGGAACAGGGCGCGAGCAGTACTTC. The genes are TRBV7-7 and TRBJ2-5, with a weak D call TRBD1 (6 bases). The DNA end is a closer match to TRBJ2-7, so the J assignment may be wrong. This CDR3 is built from 13 residues. The germline CDR1 and CDR2 sequences are SSHAT and FNYEAQ (reference sequence).

V gene TRBV10-3 combines with J gene TRBJ2-4; D might be TRBD2 (5 bases). Germline-derived CDR1 and CDR2 are ENHRY and SYGVKD. V shed 5 bases and J shed 1 base, with 15 bases lying between them. This CDR3 is 16 amino acids long. The CDR3 protein is CAISLLAEVAKNIQYF. CDR3 coding DNA: TGTGCCATCAGTCTTCTAGCCGAAGTGGCCAAAAACATTCAGTACTTC.

This chain uses TRBV11-1 with TRBJ2-1, with D maybe TRBD2 (6 bases). Trimming stripped 7 bases from V and 1 base from J, with 17 bases between. Per germline, CDR1 SGHAT and CDR2 FQDESV (reference sequence). The CDR3 has 16 amino acids. CDR3 sequence: CASTPEGRRSYNEQFF. CDR3 nucleotide sequence: TGTGCCAGCACCCCGGAGGGGAGGAGGTCCTACAATGAGCAGTTCTTC.

The rearrangement links TRBV6-5 to TRBJ2-7, with D maybe TRBD2 (6 bases). Germline values: CDR1 MNHEY, CDR2 SVGAGI. The CDR3 contains 14 residues. The V end lost 2 bases, the J end lost 0 bases, and 8 bases lay between the germline ends. In nucleotides, the CDR3 is TGTGCCAGCAGTTACGGAGGGCGCTCCTACGAGCAGTACTTC. Translation gives CASSYGGRSYEQYF.

The sample holds one count of this clone. The V and J genes are TRBV7-2 and TRBJ2-7; D possibly corresponds to TRBD2 (6 bases). The CDR3 totals 15 residues. CDR1 is SGHTA, CDR2 FQGNSA, per germline. V lost 5 bases to trimming and J lost 3 bases, with 17 bases between them. CDR3 DNA sequence: TGTGCCAGCAGCCAGACTAGGGAATCGGGCTACGAGCAGTACTTC. Its translation: CASSQTRESGYEQYF.

This clone appeared a single time. The rearrangement uses TRBV25-1 and TRBJ2-3; 13 nucleotides align to TRBD2. The CDR3 has 16 amino acids. Germline values: CDR1 MGHDK, CDR2 SYGVNS. After removal of 6 bases from V and 8 bases from J, the junction contained 11 bases not matched to a gene. The CDR3 here is CASSKLAGGPRVTQYF. The CDR3 DNA sequence: TGTGCCAGCAGCAAACTAGCGGGAGGGCCAAGGGTTACGCAGTATTTT. Looking up the rest from reference TRBV25-1 and TRBJ2-3 gives the full variable domain: EADIYQTPRYLVIGTGKKITLECSQTMGHDKMYWYQQDPGMELHLIHYSYGVNSTEKGDLSSESTVSRIRTEHFPLTLESARPSHTSQYLCASSKLAGGPRVTQYFGPGTRLTVL.

The chain is built from TRBV4-3 and TRBJ1-5; D remains unclear. Germline values: CDR1 LGHNA, CDR2 YSLEER. The CDR3 is 15 amino acids. Trimming pared 0 bases from V and 4 bases from J, leaving 10 bases between. DNA of the CDR3: TGCGCCAGCAGCCAAGAAGTAGGCGGAAATCAGCCCCAGCATTTT. Translating it yields CASSQEVGGNQPQHF.

This chain connects TRBV5-1 to TRBJ1-3, with D perhaps matching TRBD1 (5 bases). Germline loops: CDR1 SGHRS, CDR2 YFSETQ. V lost 1 base and J lost 0, with 11 bases in between. There are 16 residues in the CDR3. The CDR3 DNA is TGCGCCAGCAGCTTGAATGGGGGGAGCTCTGGAAACACCATATATTTT. Residues: CASSLNGGSSGNTIYF.

The chain joins TRBV7-5 to TRBJ1-2; the DNA was not compared with TRBD1, the D call given in the table. TRBV7-5 is recorded as a pseudogene. The CDR3 is 16 residues long. The CDR3 coding sequence is TGTGTCAGAAGCAAGGGACAGGAGCCTTATAACTATGGCTACACCTTC. Encoded protein: CVRSKGQEPYNYGYTF.

The V gene is TRBV4-3, the J gene TRBJ2-5, with 9 nucleotides matching TRBD1. Germline trimming cut 1 base from V and 5 bases from J; bases unmatched to any gene: 8. CDR1 is LGHNA, CDR2 YSLEER, per germline. The CDR3 contains 16 residues. The DNA of the CDR3 is TGCGCCAGCAGCCAAGGCTCCGGACAGGGGTCGGAGACCCAGTACTTC. It is translated as CASSQGSGQGSETQYF.

This sequence joins TRBV5-6 and TRBJ2-6; TRBD1 might be the D (6 bases). The CDR3 spans 17 residues. CDR1 is SGHDT and CDR2 is YYEEEE in the germline V gene. The ends were cut back, 3 bases at V and 0 bases at J, with 13 bases in the middle. For the CDR3, the DNA is TGTGCCAGCAGCTGGACAGCTAGCCTCTCTGGGGCCAACGTCCTGACTTTC. This encodes CASSWTASLSGANVLTF.

The chain recombines TRBV6-1 with TRBJ2-1; TRBD2 matches at 9 bases. V shed 1 base, J shed 3 bases, and the junction held 1 base outside the gene matches. The CDR3 extends over 15 amino acids. In germline, CDR1 is MNHNS, CDR2 SASEGT. The CDR3 region is CASSEGLADYNEQFF. CDR3 DNA sequence: TGTGCCAGCAGTGAAGGACTAGCGGACTACAATGAGCAGTTCTTC.

This clone showed up just once. The chain joins TRBV4-2 to TRBJ1-1, with TRBD1 as a possible D gene (6 bases). The CDR3 contains 13 residues. Germline CDR1 is LGHNA and CDR2 is YNFKEQ. Between the trimmed V and J ends, which lost 3 bases and 7 bases, there was a span of 12 bases. The CDR3 loop reads CASSHRGGLEAFF. The CDR3 DNA sequence: TGTGCCAGCAGCCACAGGGGAGGGCTTGAAGCTTTCTTT.

The V call is TRBV9, the J call TRBJ1-2; D might be TRBD1 (5 bases). Trimming removed 2 bases from V and 4 bases from J, with 12 bases in between. CDR3 length: 14 residues. Germline V lookup: CDR1 SGDLS, CDR2 YYNGEE. This CDR3 is CASSVGHEIYGYTF. In DNA form, the CDR3 reads TGTGCCAGCAGCGTCGGACACGAGATCTATGGCTACACCTTC.

This clone was seen only a few times. V and J are TRBV9 and TRBJ2-5; no clear D gene. Between the trimmed V and J ends, which lost 0 bases and 4 bases, there was a span of 10 bases. The CDR3 totals 14 residues. CDR1 and CDR2 (germline): SGDLS, YYNGEE. CDR3 DNA: TGTGCCAGCAGCGTAGGATCTAGAGGAGAGACCCAGTACTTC. Translating gives CASSVGSRGETQYF.

The chain combines TRBV29-1 with TRBJ2-1; the D gene is possibly TRBD1 (6 bases). The CDR3 length is 12 residues. Germline values: CDR1 SQVTM, CDR2 ANQGSEA. Trimming left V 7 bases short and J 4 bases short, with 11 bases between. The CDR3 sequence is CSGGHLYNEQFF. The CDR3 nucleotides are TGCAGCGGGGGACACCTTTACAATGAGCAGTTCTTC.

The V call is TRBV7-3, the J call TRBJ2-7, with 11 bases that match TRBD1. From germline, CDR1 is SGHTA and CDR2 FQGTGA. CDR3 length equals 15 residues. V was clipped by 0 bases and J by 3 bases; unmatched bases: 1. CDR3: CASSLTGTGGYEQYF. CDR3 in DNA: TGTGCCAGCAGCTTAACTGGGACAGGGGGCTACGAGCAGTACTTC. Looking up the rest from reference TRBV7-3 and TRBJ2-7 gives the full variable domain: GAGVSQTPSNKVTEKGKYVELRCDPISGHTALYWYRQSLGQGPEFLIYFQGTGAADDSGLPNDRFFAVRPEGSVSTLKIQRTERGDSAVYLCASSLTGTGGYEQYFGPGTRLTVT.

The rearrangement links TRBV28 to TRBJ2-7; TRBD1 is a possible D gene (5 bases). CDR3 length equals 15 residues. Trimming took 6 bases from V and 2 from J, leaving 17 bases between them. The V gene's germline CDR1 is MDHEN and CDR2 SYDVKM. For the CDR3, the DNA is TGTGCCAGCAGCCCGCCTGGGGCGCCGGCCTACGAGCAGTACTTC. Protein product: CASSPPGAPAYEQYF.

This rearrangement joins TRBV7-2 to TRBJ2-1; 7 bases are a match to TRBD2. The CDR3 consists of 18 residues. Per germline, CDR1 SGHTA and CDR2 FQGNSA. With 5 bases clipped from V and 2 bases from J, the junction kept 15 bases outside the gene matches. The CDR3 spells CASSPPFPLAGPYNEQFF. CDR3 in DNA: TGTGCCAGCAGCCCCCCCTTCCCCTTAGCGGGCCCCTACAATGAGCAGTTCTTC.

The chain joins TRBV27 to TRBJ2-7; tentative D call: TRBD2 (6 bases). V shed 5 bases and J shed 0 bases, with 14 bases lying between them. The CDR3 contains 15 residues. The germline V gene encodes CDR1 MNHEY and CDR2 SMNVEV (reference sequence). The CDR3 bases are TGTGCCAGCAGTCCGGACTACCAGAACTCCTACGAGCAGTACTTC. Translated, it gives CASSPDYQNSYEQYF.

This chain uses TRBV7-2 with TRBJ2-5; D gene uncertain. V was trimmed by 3 bases and J by 2 bases, leaving 7 bases between them. The CDR3 has 13 amino acids. Germline CDR1 and CDR2: SGHTA and FQGNSA. CDR3: CASSLSLQETQYF. As DNA, the CDR3 is TGTGCCAGCAGCTTGAGTTTACAAGAGACCCAGTACTTC.

This sequence joins TRBV7-2 and TRBJ2-7; no firm D call. V was trimmed by 5 bases and J by 0 bases, leaving 14 bases between them. The germline CDR1 and CDR2 sequences are SGHTA and FQGNSA. The CDR3 has 15 residues. The CDR3 region is CASSPLPLSSYEQYF. Written as DNA, the CDR3 is TGTGCCAGCAGCCCCCTCCCGCTCAGCTCCTACGAGCAGTACTTC.

On this clone itself: In the same sample, other DNA sequences code for this CDR3. The CDR3 here is CASSYSEFTDTQYF. DNA for the CDR3: TGTGCCAGCAGTTACTCCGAGTTCACAGATACGCAGTATTTT. The chain couples TRBV6-6 to TRBJ2-3; D is ambiguous. This CDR3 is 14 amino acids long. The germline gives CDR1 MNHNY, CDR2 SVGAGI (reference sequence). V lost 0 bases to trimming and J lost 2 bases, with 6 bases between them.

V is TRBV2 and J is TRBJ2-1; a possible D gene is TRBD2 (6 bases). The CDR3 contains 15 residues. Germline V gene lookup returns CDR1 SNHLY and CDR2 FYNNEI. V gave up 6 bases and J gave up 9 bases, with 21 bases separating them. This chain's CDR3 is CASSPGVFRVPEQFF. The CDR3 DNA reads as TGTGCCAGCAGCCCGGGGGTATTTCGGGTTCCTGAGCAGTTCTTC.

The chain recombines TRBV27 with TRBJ2-7; 9 bases map to TRBD2. The CDR3 loop spans 16 amino acids. V was pared by 2 bases and J by 3 bases, with 8 bases of the junction left unmatched. The germline V gene has CDR1 MNHEY and CDR2 SMNVEV (reference sequence). This CDR3 is CASSLTRTSVYYEQYF. The CDR3 coding sequence is TGTGCCAGCAGTTTAACCCGGACTAGCGTTTACTACGAGCAGTACTTC.

The J gene is TRBJ1-5, the V gene TRBV4-1; 9 bases are a match to TRBD1. J gave up 1 base and V 3 bases, and 1 base lay outside the gene matches. Per germline, CDR1 MGHRA and CDR2 YSYEKL. The CDR3 length is 15 residues. In DNA form, the CDR3 reads TGCGCCAGCAGCCAGGGACAGGGCAGCAATCAGCCCCAGCATTTT. Protein product: CASSQGQGSNQPQHF.

This sequence joins TRBV5-1 and TRBJ1-1; 7 bases are a match to TRBD1. The length of the CDR3 is 13 residues. V shed 5 bases, J shed 1 base, and the junction held 2 bases outside the gene matches. Germline V gene lookup returns CDR1 SGHRS and CDR2 YFSETQ. Here the CDR3 reads CASSRTGNTEAFF. Here the CDR3 DNA reads TGCGCCAGCAGTCGGACAGGGAACACTGAAGCTTTCTTT.